This entry lists 3 T cell receptor beta chains sequenced from one sample in a study of blood T cell repertoires in COVID-19. This table comes from immunoSEQ multiplex PCR, and its TCRdb copy is limited to in-frame clones, with some not included. This sample has about 250,000 clones, with around 82% found just once. The sequencing sample was made of peripheral blood. Receptor source: a human donor with COVID-19, enrolled during active disease. The donor label of this sample is uncertain.

The chain employs TRBV19 and TRBJ2-7, with a weak D call TRBD2 (7 bases). This CDR3 has 14 amino acids. Germline CDR1 LNHDA, CDR2 SQIVND (reference sequence). The V and J ends lost 6 bases and 5 bases respectively, with 17 bases between them. Here the CDR3 reads CASSLGGGVDEQYF. In nucleotides, the CDR3 is TGTGCCAGTAGCTTAGGGGGGGGTGTCGACGAGCAGTACTTC.

The gene calls are TRBV2 and TRBJ1-1, with TRBD1 matching over 8 bases. V shed 7 bases and J 3 bases; nucleotides not matched to a gene: 7. The CDR3 sequence is 14 residues long. The germline gives CDR1 SNHLY, CDR2 FYNNEI. CDR3 protein: CASNLGQGHTEAFF. The CDR3 nucleotides are TGTGCCAGCAACCTAGGACAGGGCCACACTGAAGCTTTCTTT.

The gene calls are TRBV7-6 and TRBJ2-4, with 8 bases aligning to TRBD2. This CDR3 comprises 14 residues. CDR1 is SGHVS and CDR2 is FNYEAQ in the germline V gene. V lost 4 bases and J lost 6; bases outside the gene matches: 5. DNA of the CDR3: TGTGCCAGCAGCTCGGGGGGGTTAGGAAACATTCAGTACTTC. This encodes CASSSGGLGNIQYF.